The next 7 T cell receptor beta chains were all read from a single sample in a study of blood T cell repertoires in COVID-19. Assay: immunoSEQ multiplex PCR; the TCRdb copy retains only in-frame clones and omits some. Of about 33,000 clones listed, roughly 88% are singletons. Sequencing used peripheral blood. Receptor source: a human donor in a cohort sampled during active COVID-19.

V gene TRBV10-3 combines with J gene TRBJ2-3; 9 bases line up with TRBD1. The J segment lost 4 bases and the V segment lost 5 bases, leaving 4 bases of the junction unmatched. This CDR3 is built from 14 residues. Germline lookup yields CDR1 ENHRY and CDR2 SYGVKD. CDR3 in amino acids: CAISPGQGPDTQYF. CDR3 coding DNA: TGTGCCATCAGTCCGGGACAGGGTCCAGATACGCAGTATTTT.

This sequence joins TRBV4-2 and TRBJ2-3, with a weak D call TRBD2 (6 bases). The CDR3 spans 12 residues. Between the trimmed V and J ends, which lost 11 bases and 6 bases, there was a span of 15 bases. The germline V gene encodes CDR1 LGHNA and CDR2 YNFKEQ. In DNA, the CDR3 is TGTGCCTGTCGGGGGAGCGCGGATACGCAGTATTTT. Its translation: CACRGSADTQYF.

J is TRBJ2-1 and V is TRBV3-1 (or the pseudogene TRBV3-2); 7 positions agree with TRBD2. After removal of 0 bases from V and 8 bases from J, the junction contained 4 bases not matched to a gene. CDR3 length equals 14 residues. In germline, CDR1 is LGHDT, CDR2 YNNKEL (reference sequence). The CDR3: CASSQDGGWDEQFF. The DNA of the CDR3 is TGTGCCAGCAGCCAAGACGGGGGGTGGGATGAGCAGTTCTTC.

The rearrangement links TRBV29-1 to TRBJ1-2, with a weak D call TRBD1 (6 bases). Germline CDR1 is SQVTM and CDR2 is ANQGSEA. This CDR3 comprises 14 residues. V gave up 3 bases and J gave up 4 bases, with 15 bases separating them. In DNA, the CDR3 is TGCAGCGTTGATCGCAGGGGTCGATTCTATGGCTACACCTTC. Translation: CSVDRRGRFYGYTF.

V usage is TRBV3-1 (or the pseudogene TRBV3-2) and J usage is TRBJ1-6; D is uncertain. V was cut by 1 base and J by 8 bases, with 12 bases left in between. The CDR3 is 15 residues long. Germline CDR1 is LGHDT and CDR2 is YNNKEL (reference sequence). The CDR3 region is CASSQAHGRDSPLHF. The CDR3 coding sequence is TGTGCCAGCAGCCAAGCCCACGGGCGGGATTCACCCCTCCACTTT.

The chain couples TRBV18 to TRBJ2-3, with 13 bases lining up with TRBD2. The germline V gene has CDR1 KGHSH and CDR2 LQKENI. The J segment lost 3 bases and the V segment lost 3 bases, leaving 9 bases of the junction unmatched. The CDR3 contains 18 residues. The CDR3 nucleotides read TGTGCCAGCTCACCCCAGGGCCGACTAGCGGGGGGTACAGATACGCAGTATTTT. It yields the protein CASSPQGRLAGGTDTQYF.

This clone appeared once. The chain employs TRBV7-8 and TRBJ2-5; D is perhaps TRBD2 (7 bases). CDR3 length: 15 residues. Trimming left V 3 bases short and J 2 bases short, with 13 bases between. CDR1 is SGHVS, CDR2 FQNEAQ, per germline. The CDR3 sequence is CASSFRGGTQETQYF. In nucleotides, the CDR3 is TGTGCCAGCAGCTTTAGGGGGGGGACTCAAGAGACCCAGTACTTC.